What follows are 2 T cell receptor beta chains derived from one specimen sequenced in a study of shared clonotypes between healthy human individuals. Repertoires were generated with immunoSEQ multiplex PCR, while TCRdb's copy carries only in-frame clones and drops some. The sample contains over a million clones, approximately 97% of which appear only once. The sample consisted of naive CD4+ T cells sorted from blood. Subset specified: CD45RA+ positively selected. The receptor set was obtained from a man aged 25-45 years in good health.

This clone was observed once. The rearrangement uses TRBV10-1 and TRBJ1-1; D gene ambiguous. Looked up from germline, CDR1 is WNHNN and CDR2 is SYGVQD (reference sequence). V was pared by 0 bases and J by 2 bases, with 7 bases between. The CDR3 spans 14 residues. The CDR3 is CASSESRVNTEAFF. CDR3 DNA sequence: TGCGCCAGCAGTGAGTCGCGAGTTAACACTGAAGCTTTCTTT.

The rearrangement uses TRBV5-1 and TRBJ2-3; the D gene is possibly TRBD2 (5 bases). Trimming shortened V by 2 bases and J by 1 base, and 11 bases separated the two germline ends. This CDR3 contains 15 residues. Germline V lookup: CDR1 SGHRS, CDR2 YFSETQ. CDR3 sequence (DNA): TGCGCCAGCAGCTTAGCGGCTGTGGGCACAGATACGCAGTATTTT. It codes for CASSLAAVGTDTQYF.